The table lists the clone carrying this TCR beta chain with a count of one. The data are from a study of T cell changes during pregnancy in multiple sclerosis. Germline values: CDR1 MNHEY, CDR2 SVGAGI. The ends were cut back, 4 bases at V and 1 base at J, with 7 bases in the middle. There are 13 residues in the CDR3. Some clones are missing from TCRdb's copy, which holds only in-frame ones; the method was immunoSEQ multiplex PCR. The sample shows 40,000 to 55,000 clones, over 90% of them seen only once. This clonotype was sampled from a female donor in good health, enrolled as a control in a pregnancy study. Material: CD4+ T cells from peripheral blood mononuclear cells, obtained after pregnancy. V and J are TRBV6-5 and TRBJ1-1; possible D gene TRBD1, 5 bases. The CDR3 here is CASSSGENTEAFF. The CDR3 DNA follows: TGTGCCAGCAGTTCGGGGGAGAACACTGAAGCTTTCTTT.